This T cell receptor beta chain was recovered during a study of monozygotic twins with inflammatory bowel disease. Findings and limits, study-wide: Twins classed as concordant or discordant showed no difference in repertoire similarity, possibly from limited power.

Germline V gene lookup returns CDR1 SEHNR and CDR2 FQNEAQ (reference sequence). CDR3 length: 13 amino acids. Researchers used approximately 3,500 ng of total RNA for each TCR library. Each sample had eight separate cDNA synthesis reactions. Molecular identifiers with 6-nucleotide sample barcodes were added during cDNA synthesis via template switching. From the 5' RACE reads, TCRdb lists one entry per CDR3 protein and no DNA. Its listing shows around 410,000 distinct CDR3 sequences. As for this clonotype: Its antigen is still unknown.

The TCR comes from a human donor with ulcerative colitis or Crohn's disease, or a healthy co-twin of an affected twin (not recorded which). This chain connects TRBV7-9 to TRBJ2-5; TCRdb selects TRBD2, and the lack of DNA leaves this call unchecked. The sample comprised blood. CDR3 residues: CASFSGGGETQYF.